The 6 T cell receptor beta chains below come from one sample, sequenced in a study of control samples from healthy donors and cancer patients. TCRdb's copy holds only in-frame clones and misses some; the assay was immunoSEQ multiplex PCR. The sample has 85,000 to 120,000 clones; around 92% are singletons. Sequenced: blood. The receptors stem from a woman under 30 in good health.

This chain uses TRBV23-1 with TRBJ1-2; no clear D. TRBV23-1 is recorded as an ORF, its role being uncertain. Trimming removed 0 bases from V and 2 bases from J, with 22 bases in between. The CDR3 has 19 amino acids. This chain's CDR3 is CASSQSVVPGSGINYGYTF. The CDR3 DNA sequence: TGCGCCAGCAGTCAATCTGTAGTTCCCGGCTCCGGTATAAACTATGGCTACACCTTC.

This sequence joins TRBV30 and TRBJ1-6; 7 nucleotides align to TRBD1. Looked up from germline, CDR1 is GTSNPN and CDR2 is SVGIG (reference sequence). V lost 4 bases to trimming and J lost 10 bases; unmatched junction nucleotides: 10. This CDR3 has 14 amino acids. The CDR3 is CAWTRQGLGSPLHF. The CDR3 DNA follows: TGTGCCTGGACTCGACAGGGCCTCGGGTCACCCCTCCACTTT.

This clone was picked up one time. V usage is TRBV5-1 and J usage is TRBJ1-1; D unresolved. Trimming took 3 bases from V and 4 from J, leaving 10 bases between them. The germline CDR1 and CDR2 sequences are SGHRS and YFSETQ. The CDR3 length is 13 residues. CDR3 DNA sequence: TGCGCCAGCAGCTCTACAGTCGCCACTGAAGCTTTCTTT. This sequence encodes CASSSTVATEAFF.

V gene TRBV28 combines with J gene TRBJ1-5; the match to TRBD1 covers 11 bases. This CDR3 spans 17 amino acids. V trimming: 10 bases; J trimming: 2 bases; junction bases outside the gene matches: 13. The germline CDR1 and CDR2 sequences are MDHEN and SYDVKM. The CDR3 region is CATSRTGGARGNQPQHF. DNA for the CDR3: TGTGCCACCTCCCGGACAGGGGGCGCACGGGGCAATCAGCCCCAGCATTTT.

The V and J genes are TRBV5-4 and TRBJ1-2; 7 bases line up with TRBD1. V gave up 1 base and J gave up 7 bases; unmatched junction bases: 7. The CDR3 has 14 residues. Germline-derived CDR1 and CDR2 are SGHNT and YYREEE (reference sequence). This chain's CDR3 is CASSLLQGMFGYTF. The CDR3 DNA reads TGTGCCAGCAGCTTGCTACAGGGGATGTTTGGCTACACCTTC.

The chain combines TRBV24-1 with TRBJ1-5, with a weak D call TRBD1 (6 bases). The V and J ends lost 3 bases and 6 bases respectively, with 8 bases between them. Germline V lookup: CDR1 KGHDR, CDR2 SFDVKD. CDR3 length: 13 amino acids. CDR3 in amino acids: CATSDTGPQPQHF. The DNA of the CDR3 is TGTGCCACCAGTGATACAGGGCCTCAGCCCCAGCATTTT.